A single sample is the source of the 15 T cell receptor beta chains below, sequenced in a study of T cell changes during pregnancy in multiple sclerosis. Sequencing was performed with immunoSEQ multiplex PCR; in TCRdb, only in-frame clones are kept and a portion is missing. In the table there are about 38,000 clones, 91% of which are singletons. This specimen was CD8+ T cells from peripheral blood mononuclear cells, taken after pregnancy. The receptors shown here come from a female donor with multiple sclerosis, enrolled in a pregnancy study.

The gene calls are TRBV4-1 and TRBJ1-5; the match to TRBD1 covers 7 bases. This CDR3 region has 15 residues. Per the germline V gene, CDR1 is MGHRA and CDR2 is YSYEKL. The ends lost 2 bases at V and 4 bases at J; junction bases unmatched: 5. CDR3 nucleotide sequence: TGCGCCAGCAGCCAAATTCACAGGGGAAATCAGCCCCAGCATTTT. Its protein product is CASSQIHRGNQPQHF.

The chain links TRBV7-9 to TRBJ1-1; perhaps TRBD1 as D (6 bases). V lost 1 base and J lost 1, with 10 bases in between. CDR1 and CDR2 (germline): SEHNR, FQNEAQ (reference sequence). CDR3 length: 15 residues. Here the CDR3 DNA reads TGTGCCAGCAGCTTAGTAGGGGGAGCGAACACTGAAGCTTTCTTT. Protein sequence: CASSLVGGANTEAFF.

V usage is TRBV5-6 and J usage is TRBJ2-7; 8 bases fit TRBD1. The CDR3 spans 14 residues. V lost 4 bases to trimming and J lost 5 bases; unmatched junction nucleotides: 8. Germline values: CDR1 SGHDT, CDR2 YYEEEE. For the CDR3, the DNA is TGTGCCAGCAGCCCCAGGGGGCAAGGGAACGAGCAGTACTTC. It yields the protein CASSPRGQGNEQYF. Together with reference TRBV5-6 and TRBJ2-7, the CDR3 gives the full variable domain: DAGVTQSPTHLIKTRGQQVTLRCSPKSGHDTVSWYQQALGQGPQFIFQYYEEEERQRGNFPDRFSGHQFPNYSSELNVNALLLGDSALYLCASSPRGQGNEQYFGPGTRLTVT.

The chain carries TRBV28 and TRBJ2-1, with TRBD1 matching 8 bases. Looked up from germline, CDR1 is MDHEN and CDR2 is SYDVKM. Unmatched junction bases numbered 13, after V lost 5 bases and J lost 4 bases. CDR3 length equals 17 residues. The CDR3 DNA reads TGTGCCAGCAGTCTACCTCATGAGACAGGGGCGTACAATGAGCAGTTCTTC. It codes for CASSLPHETGAYNEQFF.

CDR3 region: CASSLEGVGFRETQYF. In nucleotides, the CDR3 is TGCGCCAGCAGCTTGGAAGGGGTAGGATTCCGAGAGACCCAGTACTTC. The V call is TRBV5-1, the J call TRBJ2-5, with a weak D call TRBD1 (5 bases). Germline V CDR1 and CDR2: SGHRS, YFSETQ. The CDR3 is 16 amino acids. The V end was cut by 0 bases, the J end by 4 bases, with 16 bases between.

For the CDR3, the DNA is TGTGCCAGCAGTGAAGTTTTTAGCGGGAGTCTGGATGAGCAGTTCTTC. Residues: CASSEVFSGSLDEQFF. The chain recombines TRBV6-4 with TRBJ2-1, with TRBD2 identical over 9 bases. The CDR3 is 16 amino acids. Germline V CDR1 and CDR2: MRHNA, SNTAGT. The V segment lost 3 bases and the J segment 8 bases; nucleotides outside the gene matches: 11.

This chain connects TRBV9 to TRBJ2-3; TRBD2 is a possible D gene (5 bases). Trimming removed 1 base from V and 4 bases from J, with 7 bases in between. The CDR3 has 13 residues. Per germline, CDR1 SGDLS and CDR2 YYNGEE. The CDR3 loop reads CASSVTGSDTQYF. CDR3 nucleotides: TGTGCCAGCAGCGTAACGGGGTCAGATACGCAGTATTTT.

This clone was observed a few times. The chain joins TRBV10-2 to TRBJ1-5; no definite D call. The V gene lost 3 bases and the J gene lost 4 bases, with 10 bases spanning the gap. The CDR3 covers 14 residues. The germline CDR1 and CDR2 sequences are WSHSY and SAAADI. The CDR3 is CASSEPGPNQPQHF. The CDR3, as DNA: TGCGCCAGCAGTGAACCAGGCCCGAATCAGCCCCAGCATTTT.

The CDR3 region is CASSPLSTGGAGGYTF. The CDR3 coding sequence is TGTGCCAGCAGTCCACTATCGACAGGGGGCGCGGGGGGCTACACCTTC. J is TRBJ1-2 and V is TRBV27; 10 positions match TRBD1. Looked up from germline, CDR1 is MNHEY and CDR2 is SMNVEV (reference sequence). The CDR3 contains 16 residues. The V segment lost 5 bases and the J segment 8 bases; nucleotides outside the gene matches: 14.

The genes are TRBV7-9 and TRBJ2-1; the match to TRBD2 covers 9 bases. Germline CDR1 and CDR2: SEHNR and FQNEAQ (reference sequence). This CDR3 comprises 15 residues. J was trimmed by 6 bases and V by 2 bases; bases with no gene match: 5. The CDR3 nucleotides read TGTGCCAGCAGCTTATTGCGGGGGGGCATCAATGAGCAGTTCTTC. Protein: CASSLLRGGINEQFF.

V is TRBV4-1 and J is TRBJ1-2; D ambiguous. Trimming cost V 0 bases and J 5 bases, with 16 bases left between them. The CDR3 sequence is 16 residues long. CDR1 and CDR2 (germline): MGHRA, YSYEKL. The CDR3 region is CASSQERPGFGYGYTF. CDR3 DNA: TGCGCCAGCAGCCAAGAAAGACCCGGATTCGGGTATGGCTACACCTTC.

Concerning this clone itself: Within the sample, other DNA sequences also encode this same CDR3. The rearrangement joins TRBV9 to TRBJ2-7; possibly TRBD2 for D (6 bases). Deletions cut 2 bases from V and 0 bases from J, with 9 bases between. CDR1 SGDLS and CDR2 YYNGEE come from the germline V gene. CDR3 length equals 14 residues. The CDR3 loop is CASSVGDSSYEQYF. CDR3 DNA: TGTGCCAGCAGCGTGGGGGACTCCTCCTACGAGCAGTACTTC.

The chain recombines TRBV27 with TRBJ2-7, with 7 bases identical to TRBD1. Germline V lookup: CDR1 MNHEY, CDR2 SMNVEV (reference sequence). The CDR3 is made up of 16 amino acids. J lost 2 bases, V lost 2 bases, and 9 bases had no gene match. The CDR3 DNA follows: TGTGCCAGCAGTTTAAATCAGGGGGTGGTAGCCTACGAGCAGTACTTC. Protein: CASSLNQGVVAYEQYF.

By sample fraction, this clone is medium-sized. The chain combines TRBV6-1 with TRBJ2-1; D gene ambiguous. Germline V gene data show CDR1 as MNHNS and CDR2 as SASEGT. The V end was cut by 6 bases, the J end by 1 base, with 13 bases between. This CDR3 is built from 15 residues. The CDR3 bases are TGTGCCAGCAGCACCCTAGAGGTATCCTACAATGAGCAGTTCTTC. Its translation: CASSTLEVSYNEQFF.

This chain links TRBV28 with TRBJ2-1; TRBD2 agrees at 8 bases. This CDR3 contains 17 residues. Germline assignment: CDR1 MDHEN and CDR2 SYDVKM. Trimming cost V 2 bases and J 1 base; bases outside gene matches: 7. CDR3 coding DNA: TGTGCCAGCAGTTTAGGTCCAGCGGGAGTATCCTACAATGAGCAGTTCTTC. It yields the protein CASSLGPAGVSYNEQFF.